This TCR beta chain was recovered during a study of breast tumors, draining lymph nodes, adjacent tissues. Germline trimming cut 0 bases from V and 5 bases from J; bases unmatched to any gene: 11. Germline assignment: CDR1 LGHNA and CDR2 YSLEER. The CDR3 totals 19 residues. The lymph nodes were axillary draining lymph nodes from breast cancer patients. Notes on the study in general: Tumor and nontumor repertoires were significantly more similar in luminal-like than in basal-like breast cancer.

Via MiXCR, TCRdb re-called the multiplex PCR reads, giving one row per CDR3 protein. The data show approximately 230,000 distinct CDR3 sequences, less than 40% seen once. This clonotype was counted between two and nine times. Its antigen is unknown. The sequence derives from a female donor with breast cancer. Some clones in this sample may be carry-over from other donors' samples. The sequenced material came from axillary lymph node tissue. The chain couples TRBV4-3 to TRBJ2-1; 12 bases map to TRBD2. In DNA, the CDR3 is TGCGCCAGCAGCCAAGATTTGCTAGCGGGGGGGACGGGTGACAATGAGCAGTTCTTC. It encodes CASSQDLLAGGTGDNEQFF.